The 26 T cell receptor beta chains below come from one sample, sequenced in a study of monozygotic twins with inflammatory bowel disease. Following a re-call of the 5' RACE reads, TCRdb has one entry per CDR3 protein and lacks DNA. The ten most abundant clones cover 5% to 6% of a sample with about 41,000 distinct CDR3 sequences. The specimen sequenced was blood. Receptor source: a human donor with ulcerative colitis or Crohn's disease, or a healthy co-twin of an affected twin (not recorded which).

This chain links TRBV11-3 with TRBJ2-3; no DNA is available, so the TRBD1 call from TCRdb remains unchecked. This CDR3 has 15 amino acids. The V gene's germline CDR1 is SGHNT and CDR2 YENEEA. The CDR3 sequence is CASSPPGGFSDTQYF.

The gene calls are TRBV28 and TRBJ2-2; TCRdb reports TRBD1, a call that lacks DNA to check it against. CDR3 length: 14 amino acids. Germline values: CDR1 MDHEN, CDR2 SYDVKM. CDR3 sequence reads: CASIMDRYTGELFF. Looking up the rest from reference TRBV28 and TRBJ2-2 gives the full variable domain: DVKVTQSSRYLVKRTGEKVFLECVQDMDHENMFWYRQDPGLGLRLIYFSYDVKMKEKGDIPEGYSVSREKKERFSLILESASTNQTSMYLCASIMDRYTGELFFGEGSRLTVL.

The chain uses TRBV5-1 and TRBJ2-1; TCRdb returns TRBD2, unconfirmable since there is no DNA. The CDR3 runs to 15 residues. CDR1 and CDR2 from the germline V gene are SGHRS and YFSETQ. The CDR3 sequence is CASSLASGSYNEQFF.

The chain recombines TRBV7-3 with TRBJ2-2; TCRdb reports TRBD1, a call that lacks DNA to check it against. The CDR3 runs to 14 residues. Germline loops: CDR1 SGHTA, CDR2 FQGTGA. CDR3 protein: CASSFNTGPGELFF.

The rearrangement joins TRBV7-6 to TRBJ2-5; TCRdb proposes TRBD1, but this gene call is untestable without DNA. CDR1 and CDR2 from the germline V gene are SGHVS and FNYEAQ. CDR3 length: 14 amino acids. The CDR3 spells CASSLQVAGETQYF. Full variable domain (outside the CDR3, taken from reference TRBV7-6 and TRBJ2-5): GAGVSQSPRYKVTKRGQDVALRCDPISGHVSLYWYRQALGQGPEFLTYFNYEAQQDKSGLPNDRFSAERPEGSISTLTIQRTEQRDSAMYRCASSLQVAGETQYFGPGTRLLVL.

The rearrangement joins TRBV6-6 to TRBJ2-3; TCRdb selects TRBD2, and the lack of DNA leaves this call unchecked. Germline values: CDR1 MNHNY, CDR2 SVGAGI (reference sequence). CDR3 length: 13 amino acids. CDR3: CASSRSGGDTQYF.

The chain is built from TRBV6-1 and TRBJ2-1. Germline V gene data show CDR1 as MNHNS and CDR2 as SASEGT. CDR3 length equals 11 residues. CDR3 sequence: CASSVGNEQFF.

J is TRBJ1-2 and V is TRBV12-3 or TRBV12-4; no DNA is available, so the TRBD1 call from TCRdb remains unchecked. The CDR3 is made up of 13 amino acids. CDR3 residues: CASTVQGPYGYTF.

This chain connects TRBV20-1 to TRBJ2-3; TCRdb calls TRBD1, which cannot be checked without DNA. CDR1 and CDR2 from the germline V gene are DFQATT and SNEGSKA (reference sequence). CDR3 length: 15 amino acids. The CDR3 is CSARPGTGGKDTQYF.

This chain joins TRBV12-3 or TRBV12-4 and TRBJ2-3; TCRdb lists TRBD1, though no DNA is available to test this call. The CDR3 contains 16 residues. The chain's CDR3 is CASSLQGGGLADTQYF.

The chain joins TRBV7-9 to TRBJ2-7; TCRdb's D gene call, TRBD1, goes unchecked for lack of DNA. The CDR3 is 16 residues long. Germline CDR1 reads SEHNR; CDR2 reads FQNEAQ (reference sequence). The CDR3 spells CASSRSTGTGLLEQYF. Drawing the rest from reference TRBV7-9 and TRBJ2-7, the complete variable domain is DTGVSQNPRHKITKRGQNVTFRCDPISEHNRLYWYRQTLGQGPEFLTYFQNEAQLEKSRLLSDRFSAERPKGSFSTLEIQRTEQGDSAMYLCASSRSTGTGLLEQYFGPGTRLTVT.

The rearrangement joins TRBV5-1 to TRBJ2-7; the D gene TCRdb calls, TRBD1, cannot be checked with no DNA. CDR1 is SGHRS, CDR2 YFSETQ, per germline. This CDR3 comprises 14 residues. The CDR3 sequence: CASSLNRASYEQYF.

The chain couples TRBV5-1 to TRBJ2-1; TCRdb returns TRBD2, unconfirmable since there is no DNA. Germline CDR1 is SGHRS and CDR2 is YFSETQ. CDR3 size: 17 residues. The CDR3 loop is CASSLNGAGGRGDEQFF.

The chain couples TRBV28 to TRBJ2-6. Germline assignment: CDR1 MDHEN and CDR2 SYDVKM. CDR3 length: 15 residues. This chain's CDR3 is CASSFVVTGANVLTF.

The rearrangement links TRBV29-1 to TRBJ1-1; TCRdb selects TRBD1, and the lack of DNA leaves this call unchecked. This CDR3 spans 14 amino acids. The germline gives CDR1 SQVTM, CDR2 ANQGSEA. This CDR3 is CSHQIKGGLNEAFF.

This chain connects TRBV5-1 to TRBJ2-3; TCRdb's D call, TRBD2, is unchecked because there is no DNA. The CDR3 consists of 16 residues. CDR1 and CDR2 from the germline V gene are SGHRS and YFSETQ. CDR3 in amino acids: CASTPQGLAATDTQYF. Variable domain in full (rest from reference TRBV5-1 and TRBJ2-3): KAGVTQTPRYLIKTRGQQVTLSCSPISGHRSVSWYQQTPGQGLQFLFEYFSETQRNKGNFPGRFSGRQFSNSRSEMNVSTLELGDSALYLCASTPQGLAATDTQYFGPGTRLTVL.

CDR3 loop: CASSYAGGSTSYEQYF. The rearrangement links TRBV5-1 to TRBJ2-7; TCRdb outputs TRBD1, but without DNA this stays unchecked. The germline V gene has CDR1 SGHRS and CDR2 YFSETQ. The CDR3 runs 16 residues.

The V call is TRBV4-3, the J call TRBJ2-7. The CDR3 has 14 amino acids. Germline CDR1 is LGHNA and CDR2 is YSLEER. CDR3 residues: CASSQGRSAYEQYF.

V and J are TRBV6-2 or TRBV6-3 and TRBJ1-5. Germline CDR1 reads MNHEY; CDR2 reads SVGEGT. The CDR3 consists of 13 residues. The CDR3 spells CASRLQPNQPQHF.

The chain employs TRBV10-2 and TRBJ2-1; TCRdb lists TRBD1, though no DNA is available to test this call. The germline V gene has CDR1 WSHSY and CDR2 SAAADI. This CDR3 has 16 residues. The CDR3 loop reads CASSGGVDGSYNEQFF.

The rearrangement links TRBV6-1 to TRBJ1-1. The CDR3 is made up of 15 amino acids. Germline V CDR1 and CDR2: MNHNS, SASEGT. The CDR3 spells CASSENFQLNTEAFF.

This rearrangement joins TRBV27 to TRBJ1-3. Germline V gene sequence: CDR1 MNHEY, CDR2 SMNVEV (reference sequence). The CDR3 has 14 residues. This CDR3 reads CASSDRRSGNTIYF.

J is TRBJ2-3 and V is TRBV4-3. CDR3 length: 14 residues. Germline V gives CDR1 LGHNA, CDR2 YSLEER. CDR3 amino acids: CASSQDVGTDTQYF.

The chain carries TRBV5-4 and TRBJ2-1; lacking DNA, the TRBD1 call made by TCRdb goes unchecked. The germline V gene encodes CDR1 SGHNT and CDR2 YYREEE (reference sequence). The CDR3 runs to 14 residues. CDR3 loop: CASSLETVGNEQFF.

The chain is built from TRBV9 and TRBJ2-1; TCRdb calls TRBD2, which cannot be checked without DNA. CDR1 and CDR2 (germline): SGDLS, YYNGEE. This CDR3 is 14 amino acids long. CDR3 in amino acids: CASSESGRVNEQFF.

The chain is built from TRBV3-1 and TRBJ2-4; checking the TCRdb D call of TRBD1 is not possible without DNA. The CDR3 consists of 13 residues. CDR1 is LGHDT and CDR2 is YNNKEL in the germline V gene (reference sequence). The CDR3 spells CASSPSGGGIQYF.